The 17 T cell receptor beta chains presented below share a single source sample, sequenced in a study of blood T cell repertoires in COVID-19. Sequenced by immunoSEQ multiplex PCR; TCRdb stores in-frame clones only, minus some. The sample has under 300,000 clones, about 87% seen once. Sequencing was done on a sample of PBMCs or T cells enriched from blood (not recorded which). These receptors were collected from a woman aged 45 to 65 who had recovered from COVID-19.

The gene calls are TRBV19 and TRBJ2-5, with TRBD2 as a possible D gene (6 bases). Germline-derived CDR1 and CDR2 are LNHDA and SQIVND (reference sequence). The CDR3 extends over 16 amino acids. V shed 2 bases and J shed 0 bases, with 13 bases lying between them. CDR3 nucleotide sequence: TGTGCCAGTAGTATATGGGCTAGCGAGGACCAAGAGACCCAGTACTTC. Translated, it gives CASSIWASEDQETQYF.

This rearrangement joins TRBV7-2 to TRBJ1-5; a possible D gene is TRBD1 (6 bases). This CDR3 contains 15 residues. V shed 6 bases and J shed 1 base, with 13 bases lying between them. The germline gives CDR1 SGHTA, CDR2 FQGNSA. CDR3 DNA: TGTGCCAGCAGTACAGGGTTGGGAAGCAATCAGCCCCAGCATTTT. Encoded protein: CASSTGLGSNQPQHF.

The V and J genes are TRBV4-2 and TRBJ1-5; 10 bases fit TRBD1. This CDR3 comprises 16 residues. The J segment lost 7 bases and the V segment lost 2 bases, leaving 8 bases of the junction unmatched. Germline V gene data show CDR1 as LGHNA and CDR2 as YNFKEQ. In DNA, the CDR3 is TGTGCCAGCAGCCAACTTTCCGGGACAGGGGACCAGCCCCAGCATTTT. Translation gives CASSQLSGTGDQPQHF.

The chain joins TRBV19 to TRBJ1-2; D gene unclear. From germline, CDR1 is LNHDA and CDR2 SQIVND (reference sequence). V was cut by 6 bases and J by 5 bases, with 7 bases left in between. This CDR3 contains 11 residues. The CDR3 DNA sequence: TGTGCCAGTAGATCGTTGTATGGCTACACCTTC. Translated: CASRSLYGYTF.

The chain has TRBV14 and TRBJ2-1; D perhaps matches TRBD2 (6 bases). CDR1 and CDR2 from the germline V gene are SGHDN and FVKESK. Trimming removed 0 bases from V and 10 bases from J, with 16 bases in between. This CDR3 has 15 amino acids. CDR3 amino acids: CASSQEGDPGREQFF. The CDR3 coding sequence is TGTGCCAGCAGCCAAGAAGGGGACCCTGGGAGGGAGCAGTTCTTC.

V is TRBV7-3 and J is TRBJ1-2; 9 positions agree with TRBD1. The CDR3 totals 17 residues. CDR1 is SGHTA and CDR2 is FQGTGA in the germline V gene. The trim removed 2 bases at V and 2 bases at J, leaving 9 bases unmatched. The CDR3 region has the DNA TGTGCCAGCAGCTTATCTCCCGGGACAGGGAGCAACTATGGCTACACCTTC. Protein product: CASSLSPGTGSNYGYTF.

This clone has only one observation. This chain uses TRBV5-6 with TRBJ1-1; no clear D. The V end was cut by 3 bases, the J end by 0 bases, with 6 bases between. The CDR3 has 13 residues. Germline V gives CDR1 SGHDT, CDR2 YYEEEE. As DNA, the CDR3 is TGTGCCAGCAGCTCTATATTGAACACTGAAGCTTTCTTT. Translating gives CASSSILNTEAFF.

This rearrangement joins TRBV5-6 to TRBJ2-3; the match to TRBD2 covers 10 bases. CDR1 SGHDT and CDR2 YYEEEE come from the germline V gene. There are 15 residues in the CDR3. Germline trimming cut 5 bases from V and 4 bases from J; bases unmatched to any gene: 7. The chain's CDR3 is CASRPLAGVADTQYF. The CDR3 DNA follows: TGTGCCAGCAGACCGCTAGCGGGAGTCGCAGATACGCAGTATTTT.

V usage is TRBV18 and J usage is TRBJ1-2; the D is unclear. Germline CDR1 and CDR2: KGHSH and LQKENI. CDR3 length equals 15 residues. V was shortened by 2 bases and J by 6 bases, with 16 bases between the two germline ends. CDR3 coding DNA: TGTGCCAGCTCACCAATAAGAGGTTCAGCGGATGGCTACACCTTC. Translation gives CASSPIRGSADGYTF.

The V gene is TRBV6-5, the J gene TRBJ2-4, with D uncertain. The CDR3 is made up of 13 amino acids. Germline V gene sequence: CDR1 MNHEY, CDR2 SVGAGI. V was clipped by 10 bases and J by 8 bases, with 18 bases between them. CDR3 nucleotide sequence: TGTGCCAACTCGGCGGCACCTAAGGACATTCAGTACTTC. Translated: CANSAAPKDIQYF.

CDR3 sequence reads: CASSPPSTGAETQYF. CDR3 DNA: TGTGCCAGCAGCCCTCCCTCGACAGGGGCAGAGACCCAGTACTTC. The rearrangement links TRBV7-9 to TRBJ2-5, with TRBD1 identical over 8 bases. The V segment lost 5 bases and the J segment 4 bases; nucleotides outside the gene matches: 9. The CDR3 covers 15 residues. Germline CDR1 is SEHNR and CDR2 is FQNEAQ (reference sequence).

This chain's CDR3 is CASSSSPAGTKNIQYF. CDR3 in DNA: TGTGCCAGCAGCTCCTCCCCGGCAGGGACCAAAAACATTCAGTACTTC. The rearrangement links TRBV5-8 to TRBJ2-4, with D perhaps matching TRBD1 (5 bases). CDR3 size: 16 residues. Germline V lookup: CDR1 SGHTS, CDR2 YDEGEE. The V gene lost 3 bases and the J gene lost 2 bases, with 15 bases spanning the gap.

This rearrangement joins TRBV7-3 to TRBJ2-3; 12 bases line up with TRBD2. Trimming at V came to 5 bases and at J to 3 bases, leaving 12 bases not matched to a gene. The CDR3 is 18 amino acids. The germline gives CDR1 SGHTA, CDR2 FQGTGA. The CDR3 here is CASSTGTGLAGKTDTQYF. The CDR3 coding sequence is TGTGCCAGCAGCACAGGGACCGGACTAGCGGGAAAGACAGATACGCAGTATTTT.

The J gene is TRBJ2-3, the V gene TRBV15; TRBD2 might be the D (6 bases). CDR1 is LNHNV and CDR2 is YYDKDF in the germline V gene (reference sequence). The V end was cut by 4 bases, the J end by 3 bases, with 11 bases between. The CDR3 is 14 amino acids. CDR3 sequence: CATSTAGGTDTQYF. The CDR3 DNA follows: TGTGCCACCAGCACCGCAGGAGGGACAGATACGCAGTATTTT.

V and J are TRBV19 and TRBJ2-7; TRBD2 agrees at 14 bases. CDR1 is LNHDA and CDR2 is SQIVND in the germline V gene (reference sequence). V was clipped by 5 bases and J by 5 bases; unmatched bases: 5. This CDR3 has 15 amino acids. The CDR3: CASSARTSGGNEQYF. CDR3 in DNA: TGTGCCAGTAGTGCTAGGACTAGCGGGGGGAACGAGCAGTACTTC.

V gene TRBV5-6 combines with J gene TRBJ2-2; 7 nucleotides match TRBD1. The germline CDR1 and CDR2 sequences are SGHDT and YYEEEE. Losses at the gene ends were 4 bases for V and 13 bases for J; bases not matched to a gene: 10. The CDR3 is made up of 13 amino acids. As DNA, the CDR3 is TGTGCCAGCAGCGCCGGGACAGCTGGGCTGCTGTTTTTT. It codes for CASSAGTAGLLFF.

The chain couples TRBV19 to TRBJ2-1, with D tentatively TRBD2 (5 bases). The CDR3 extends over 14 amino acids. The V gene's germline CDR1 is LNHDA and CDR2 SQIVND (reference sequence). V lost 6 bases and J lost 4, with 13 bases in between. The CDR3 is CASSLLAKYNEQFF. As DNA, the CDR3 is TGTGCCAGTAGCCTTTTAGCGAAGTACAATGAGCAGTTCTTC.